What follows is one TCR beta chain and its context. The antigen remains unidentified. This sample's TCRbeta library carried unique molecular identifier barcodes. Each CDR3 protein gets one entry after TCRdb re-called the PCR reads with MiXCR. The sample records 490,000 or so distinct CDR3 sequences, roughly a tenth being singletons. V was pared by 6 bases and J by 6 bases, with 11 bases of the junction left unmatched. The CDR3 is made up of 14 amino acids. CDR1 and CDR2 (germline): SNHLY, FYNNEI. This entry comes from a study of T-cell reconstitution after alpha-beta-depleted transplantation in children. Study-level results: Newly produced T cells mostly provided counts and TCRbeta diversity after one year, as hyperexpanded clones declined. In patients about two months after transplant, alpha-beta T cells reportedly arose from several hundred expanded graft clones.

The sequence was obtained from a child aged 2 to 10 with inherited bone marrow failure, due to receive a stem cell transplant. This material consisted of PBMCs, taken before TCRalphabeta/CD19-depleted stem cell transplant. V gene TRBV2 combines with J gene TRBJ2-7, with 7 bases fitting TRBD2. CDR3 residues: CASRGGVPLSEQYF. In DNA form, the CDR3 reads TGTGCCAGCAGGGGGGGGGTTCCGTTGTCCGAGCAGTACTTC.